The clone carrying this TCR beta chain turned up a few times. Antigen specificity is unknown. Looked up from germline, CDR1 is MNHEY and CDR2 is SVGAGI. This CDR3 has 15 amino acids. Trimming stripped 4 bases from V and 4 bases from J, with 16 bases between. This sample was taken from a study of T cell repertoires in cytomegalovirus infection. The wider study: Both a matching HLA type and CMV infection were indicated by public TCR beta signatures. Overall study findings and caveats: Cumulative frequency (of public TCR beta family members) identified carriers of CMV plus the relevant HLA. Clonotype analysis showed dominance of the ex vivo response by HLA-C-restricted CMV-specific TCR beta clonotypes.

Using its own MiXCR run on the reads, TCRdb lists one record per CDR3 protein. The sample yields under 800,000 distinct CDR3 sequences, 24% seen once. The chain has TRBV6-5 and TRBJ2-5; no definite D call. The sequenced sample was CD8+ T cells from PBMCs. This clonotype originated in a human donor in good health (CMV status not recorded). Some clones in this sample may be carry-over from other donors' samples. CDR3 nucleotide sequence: TGTGCCAGCAGTTCCCACCGACTGGGTCGAGAGACCCAGTACTTC. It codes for CASSSHRLGRETQYF.